One and the same sample provided the 31 T cell receptor beta chains below, sequenced in a study of shared clonotypes between healthy human individuals. CD45RO-negative, CCR7-selected cells formed the naive CD8 fraction, which excluded terminally differentiated effector memory CD45RA+ cells. Generated by immunoSEQ multiplex PCR, the TCRdb table keeps only in-frame clones and is missing some. The data contain fewer than 700,000 clones, around 96% of them singletons. Sequenced material: naive CD8+ T cells sorted from blood. All receptors come from a woman in her twenties or thirties in good health.

For the CDR3, the DNA is TGTGCCAGCAGCTTCCCGCAGGCTGGAAACACCATATATTTT. Its translation: CASSFPQAGNTIYF. This chain connects TRBV5-6 to TRBJ1-3, with D unresolved. The germline gives CDR1 SGHDT, CDR2 YYEEEE. The CDR3 totals 14 residues. V gave up 2 bases and J gave up 2 bases, with 8 bases separating them.

CDR3 loop: CASSQPGLAPDTQYF. The CDR3 DNA reads as TGCGCCAGCAGCCAACCGGGACTAGCGCCAGATACGCAGTATTTT. The rearrangement joins TRBV4-1 to TRBJ2-3, with 10 bases lining up with TRBD2. Germline assignment: CDR1 MGHRA and CDR2 YSYEKL. Germline trimming cut 2 bases from V and 4 bases from J; bases unmatched to any gene: 3. The CDR3 spans 15 residues.

The chain couples TRBV6-5 to TRBJ1-1; tentative D call: TRBD1 (5 bases). Germline assignment: CDR1 MNHEY and CDR2 SVGAGI. This CDR3 comprises 13 residues. The germline V and J ends were trimmed by 7 bases and 3 bases, with 12 bases remaining between them. The CDR3 DNA follows: TGTGCCAGCACCCTCGGGGGTGACACTGAAGCTTTCTTT. It encodes CASTLGGDTEAFF.

The rearrangement links TRBV29-1 to TRBJ1-1; maybe TRBD1 (5 bases). Trimming took 0 bases from V and 2 from J, leaving 10 bases between them. Germline V gene data show CDR1 as SQVTM and CDR2 as ANQGSEA. The CDR3 is 14 residues long. CDR3 coding DNA: TGCAGCGTTGAAGATCGAGGGACCAACACTGAAGCTTTCTTT. It codes for CSVEDRGTNTEAFF.

The V call is TRBV6-5, the J call TRBJ1-6, with a possible D match to TRBD1 (6 bases). The germline V gene has CDR1 MNHEY and CDR2 SVGAGI. This CDR3 is built from 14 residues. V gave up 5 bases and J gave up 8 bases, with 13 bases separating them. The CDR3 here is CASSADRWYSPLHF. Written as DNA, the CDR3 is TGTGCCAGCAGTGCCGACAGGTGGTATTCACCCCTCCACTTT.

The gene calls are TRBV13 and TRBJ1-3; D is unclear. Trimming stripped 5 bases from V and 0 bases from J, with 5 bases between. The CDR3 covers 13 residues. Germline V CDR1 and CDR2: PRHDT, FYEKMQ (reference sequence). The CDR3 loop is CASSEFSGNTIYF. Written as DNA, the CDR3 is TGTGCCAGCAGCGAATTCTCTGGAAACACCATATATTTT.

The chain combines TRBV11-2 with TRBJ2-3; the D is unclear. The germline gives CDR1 SGHAT, CDR2 FQNNGV. Trimming pared 5 bases from V and 6 bases from J, leaving 6 bases between. The CDR3 totals 11 residues. CDR3 coding DNA: TGTGCCAGCAGCACACAGGATACGCAGTATTTT. It yields the protein CASSTQDTQYF.

The chain is built from TRBV9 and TRBJ2-1; D is unresolved. V was clipped by 0 bases and J by 1 base, with 11 bases between them. CDR3 size: 16 residues. Germline lookup yields CDR1 SGDLS and CDR2 YYNGEE. CDR3 protein: CASSVVRAPSYNEQFF. In nucleotides, the CDR3 is TGTGCCAGCAGCGTAGTAAGAGCCCCGTCCTACAATGAGCAGTTCTTC.

The V gene is TRBV2, the J gene TRBJ1-1; tentatively, D is TRBD1 (5 bases). Germline V CDR1 and CDR2: SNHLY, FYNNEI. This CDR3 is built from 16 residues. Deletions cut 4 bases from V and 0 bases from J, with 15 bases between. CDR3 bases: TGTGCCAGCAGTGCGGGACGGAGGAAACTGAACACTGAAGCTTTCTTT. Translating it yields CASSAGRRKLNTEAFF.

As to this clone: The sample has other DNA sequences that encode this CDR3 too. V usage is TRBV7-9 and J usage is TRBJ2-7; D remains unclear. Germline values: CDR1 SEHNR, CDR2 FQNEAQ (reference sequence). This CDR3 has 12 amino acids. V lost 2 bases and J 4 bases, leaving 6 bases between the germline ends. In DNA, the CDR3 is TGTGCCAGCAGCTTAACCGGTTACGAGCAGTACTTC. Translation: CASSLTGYEQYF.

The chain couples TRBV5-4 to TRBJ2-1; D remains unclear. The CDR3 covers 14 residues. From germline, CDR1 is SGHNT and CDR2 YYREEE (reference sequence). V lost 5 bases and J 9 bases, leaving 18 bases between the germline ends. CDR3 region: CASSLSWGTSEQFF. The CDR3 nucleotides are TGTGCCAGCAGTCTCTCGTGGGGAACCTCTGAGCAGTTCTTC. Full variable domain (missing parts from reference TRBV5-4 and TRBJ2-1): ETGVTQSPTHLIKTRGQQVTLRCSSQSGHNTVSWYQQALGQGPQFIFQYYREEENGRGNFPPRFSGLQFPNYSSELNVNALELDDSALYLCASSLSWGTSEQFFGPGTRLTVL.

This chain uses TRBV28 with TRBJ1-1; maybe TRBD1 (5 bases). This CDR3 has 12 amino acids. The V and J ends lost 9 bases and 5 bases respectively, with 13 bases between them. Germline V gives CDR1 MDHEN, CDR2 SYDVKM. This chain's CDR3 is CASTFTGTEAFF. The CDR3 bases are TGTGCCAGTACTTTTACAGGAACTGAAGCTTTCTTT.

The genes are TRBV9 and TRBJ2-1; D is perhaps TRBD2 (5 bases). The CDR3 extends over 15 amino acids. V lost 4 bases and J 4 bases, leaving 15 bases between the germline ends. The germline gives CDR1 SGDLS, CDR2 YYNGEE. The CDR3 loop reads CASSPGRRSYNEQFF. CDR3 nucleotide sequence: TGTGCCAGCAGCCCAGGCAGGAGGAGTTACAATGAGCAGTTCTTC.

This chain uses TRBV5-1 with TRBJ2-7; the match to TRBD2 covers 11 bases. J lost 3 bases, V lost 3 bases, and 11 bases had no gene match. The CDR3 length is 17 residues. Germline-derived CDR1 and CDR2 are SGHRS and YFSETQ. CDR3 sequence reads: CASSSDSSGRTNYEQYF. The CDR3 region has the DNA TGCGCCAGCAGCTCCGACTCTAGCGGGAGGACTAACTACGAGCAGTACTTC.

This sequence joins TRBV5-1 and TRBJ1-2; tentatively, D is TRBD1 (6 bases). V gave up 0 bases and J gave up 3 bases, with 12 bases separating them. Germline V gene sequence: CDR1 SGHRS, CDR2 YFSETQ. CDR3 length equals 15 residues. CDR3 nucleotide sequence: TGCGCCAGCAGCTTGGATGGGGGGGCCTACTATGGCTACACCTTC. Protein sequence: CASSLDGGAYYGYTF.

The rearrangement uses TRBV7-9 and TRBJ2-7; D not resolved. The V end was cut by 3 bases, the J end by 3 bases, with 6 bases between. The germline gives CDR1 SEHNR, CDR2 FQNEAQ (reference sequence). The CDR3 is made up of 12 amino acids. CDR3 amino acids: CASSFASYEQYF. In DNA, the CDR3 is TGTGCCAGCAGCTTTGCCAGCTACGAGCAGTACTTC.

The chain links TRBV5-1 to TRBJ2-3; TRBD2 matches at 8 bases. Germline V gene sequence: CDR1 SGHRS, CDR2 YFSETQ. The CDR3 runs 18 residues. V shed 2 bases, J shed 0 bases, and the junction held 11 bases outside the gene matches. The DNA for the CDR3 is TGCGCCAGCAGCTTAGCACAGATTGGACTAGCCAGCACAGATACGCAGTATTTT. Its translation is CASSLAQIGLASTDTQYF.

This clone was recorded once. The chain has TRBV11-1 and TRBJ2-3; a weak D match, TRBD2 (6 bases). CDR1 and CDR2 from the germline V gene are SGHAT and FQDESV (reference sequence). This CDR3 is 14 amino acids long. Trimming left V 5 bases short and J 6 bases short, with 15 bases between. CDR3 residues: CASSGTELGDTQYF. CDR3 DNA sequence: TGTGCCAGCAGCGGGACTGAGCTAGGGGATACGCAGTATTTT.

The gene calls are TRBV28 and TRBJ1-1, with D perhaps matching TRBD1 (6 bases). Germline V gene lookup returns CDR1 MDHEN and CDR2 SYDVKM. V lost 4 bases and J 3 bases, leaving 12 bases between the germline ends. This CDR3 has 14 amino acids. For the CDR3, the DNA is TGTGCCAGCAGTTCAAGGGGGTCGGACACTGAAGCTTTCTTT. It translates to CASSSRGSDTEAFF.

Of note for this clone: Additional DNA sequences in this sample encode the identical CDR3. V gene TRBV6-5 combines with J gene TRBJ1-2, with D possibly being TRBD1 (5 bases). The ends were cut back, 0 bases at V and 4 bases at J, with 9 bases in the middle. Per germline, CDR1 MNHEY and CDR2 SVGAGI. This CDR3 spans 14 amino acids. The DNA for the CDR3 is TGTGCCAGCAGTTACTCGCCAGGGTTCTATGGCTACACCTTC. It encodes CASSYSPGFYGYTF.

The V and J genes are TRBV27 and TRBJ2-1; the D gene is possibly TRBD1 (7 bases). In germline, CDR1 is MNHEY, CDR2 SMNVEV (reference sequence). Trimming removed 0 bases from V and 9 bases from J, with 12 bases in between. CDR3 length: 14 amino acids. The DNA for the CDR3 is TGTGCCAGCAGTTTATCGGGGCAGGGGGGTGAGCAGTTCTTC. This encodes CASSLSGQGGEQFF.

The chain joins TRBV4-1 to TRBJ2-3, with TRBD2 identical over 8 bases. Germline lookup yields CDR1 MGHRA and CDR2 YSYEKL. This CDR3 comprises 15 residues. After removal of 2 bases from V and 0 bases from J, the junction contained 1 base not matched to a gene. The DNA for the CDR3 is TGCGCCAGCAGCCAACCTAGCGGGAGCACAGATACGCAGTATTTT. It is translated as CASSQPSGSTDTQYF.

This rearrangement joins TRBV29-1 to TRBJ2-7; possible D gene TRBD1, 5 bases. CDR3 size: 12 residues. The V end was cut by 8 bases, the J end by 2 bases, with 13 bases between. Germline V gene lookup returns CDR1 SQVTM and CDR2 ANQGSEA. CDR3 region: CSSVGQTYEQYF. As DNA, the CDR3 is TGCAGCTCAGTGGGGCAGACCTACGAGCAGTACTTC.

Here the CDR3 reads CASRQGRLETQYF. The CDR3 nucleotides are TGTGCCAGCAGACAGGGTCGGTTAGAGACCCAGTACTTC. The chain links TRBV28 to TRBJ2-5; possibly TRBD1 for D (6 bases). V gave up 6 bases and J gave up 4 bases, with 12 bases separating them. This CDR3 comprises 13 residues. The germline V gene has CDR1 MDHEN and CDR2 SYDVKM.

The gene calls are TRBV11-2 and TRBJ2-6; no reliable D call. The CDR3 is 15 amino acids. V was trimmed by 0 bases and J by 3 bases, leaving 6 bases between them. The V gene's germline CDR1 is SGHAT and CDR2 FQNNGV. CDR3 in amino acids: CASSLEGIGANVLTF. CDR3 DNA: TGTGCCAGCAGCTTAGAAGGGATTGGGGCCAACGTCCTGACTTTC.

The gene calls are TRBV5-1 and TRBJ2-7; 7 nucleotides agree with TRBD2. Per germline, CDR1 SGHRS and CDR2 YFSETQ. The ends lost 4 bases at V and 2 bases at J; junction bases unmatched: 6. The CDR3 runs to 14 residues. The CDR3 region has the DNA TGCGCCAGCAGCCCCCCTGCGGGGGCCTACGAGCAGTACTTC. This encodes CASSPPAGAYEQYF.

This chain connects TRBV27 to TRBJ1-1; D uncertain. Trimming stripped 4 bases from V and 5 bases from J, with 14 bases between. CDR1 and CDR2 (germline): MNHEY, SMNVEV (reference sequence). The CDR3 is made up of 14 amino acids. Written as DNA, the CDR3 is TGTGCCAGCAGTTCCTCATCCCTAGGGACTGAAGCTTTCTTT. This codes for CASSSSSLGTEAFF.

The chain uses TRBV28 and TRBJ1-5; 9 bases agree with TRBD1. V was clipped by 6 bases and J by 5 bases; unmatched bases: 5. The CDR3 is 14 residues long. Germline CDR1 and CDR2: MDHEN and SYDVKM. CDR3 bases: TGTGCCAGCAGATCAGGGACAGGGCATCAGCCCCAGCATTTT. Amino acids: CASRSGTGHQPQHF.

The CDR3 DNA reads as TGTGCCAGCAGCTTAGGTTCCGGATTTAATGAAAAACTGTTTTTT. Protein product: CASSLGSGFNEKLFF. The rearrangement uses TRBV11-2 and TRBJ1-4; D ambiguous. Germline V CDR1 and CDR2: SGHAT, FQNNGV. CDR3 length equals 15 residues. V was pared by 1 base and J by 4 bases, with 10 bases between.

The chain uses TRBV7-9 and TRBJ2-3; either TRBD1 or TRBD2 may fit D (5 bases each). Germline CDR1 is SEHNR and CDR2 is FQNEAQ (reference sequence). This CDR3 spans 16 amino acids. V lost 0 bases and J lost 0, with 10 bases in between. The DNA of the CDR3 is TGTGCCAGCAGCTTAGCGAGGGCAGGGAGCACAGATACGCAGTATTTT. This sequence encodes CASSLARAGSTDTQYF. Full variable domain (rest looked up from reference TRBV7-9 and TRBJ2-3): DTGVSQNPRHKITKRGQNVTFRCDPISEHNRLYWYRQTLGQGPEFLTYFQNEAQLEKSRLLSDRFSAERPKGSFSTLEIQRTEQGDSAMYLCASSLARAGSTDTQYFGPGTRLTVL.

The rearrangement links TRBV21-1 to TRBJ1-1; whether TRBD1, the table's D call, matches the DNA was not checked. TRBV21-1 is a pseudogene locus. This CDR3 has 18 residues. CDR3 DNA: TGTGCCAGCAGCACCCCGAACCGCGACAGGGGCTTGAACACTGAAGCTTTCTTT. Protein: CASSTPNRDRGLNTEAFF.